The 4 T cell receptor beta chains presented below share a single source sample, sequenced in a study of T cells in tumors after PD-1 blockade. Clones were sequenced by immunoSEQ multiplex PCR, and TCRdb holds only the in-frame ones, with some missing. The repertoire holds approximately 48,000 clones, with approximately 84% as singletons. The sequencing used PBMCs, collected before anti-PD-1 treatment. All receptors come from a human donor with basal cell carcinoma.

The chain couples TRBV10-3 to TRBJ1-1; D is perhaps TRBD1 (5 bases). The ends were cut back, 4 bases at V and 5 bases at J, with 11 bases in the middle. CDR3 size: 13 residues. Germline V gene sequence: CDR1 ENHRY, CDR2 SYGVKD. The CDR3: CAISVAGETEAFF. The CDR3 region has the DNA TGTGCCATCAGTGTCGCGGGGGAGACTGAAGCTTTCTTT.

The chain employs TRBV6-4 and TRBJ1-2; D ambiguous. The germline V gene has CDR1 MRHNA and CDR2 SNTAGT. The CDR3 is made up of 14 amino acids. Trimming removed 3 bases from V and 3 bases from J, with 11 bases in between. CDR3 residues: CASSETPGDYGYTF. The CDR3 region has the DNA TGTGCCAGCAGTGAAACCCCGGGAGACTATGGCTACACCTTC.

The chain couples TRBV28 to TRBJ1-2; D gene uncertain. Looked up from germline, CDR1 is MDHEN and CDR2 is SYDVKM. Deletions cut 6 bases from V and 4 bases from J, with 9 bases between. This CDR3 contains 12 residues. CDR3 residues: CASRREGYGYTF. CDR3 DNA: TGTGCCAGCAGGCGGGAGGGCTATGGCTACACCTTC.

The chain employs TRBV6-5 and TRBJ2-7; no firm D call. The CDR3 extends over 13 amino acids. Trimming took off 2 bases at V and 2 bases at J, with 7 bases between the two ends. Looked up from germline, CDR1 is MNHEY and CDR2 is SVGAGI. CDR3 protein: CASSYGNTYEQYF. CDR3 in DNA: TGTGCCAGCAGTTACGGCAATACCTACGAGCAGTACTTC.